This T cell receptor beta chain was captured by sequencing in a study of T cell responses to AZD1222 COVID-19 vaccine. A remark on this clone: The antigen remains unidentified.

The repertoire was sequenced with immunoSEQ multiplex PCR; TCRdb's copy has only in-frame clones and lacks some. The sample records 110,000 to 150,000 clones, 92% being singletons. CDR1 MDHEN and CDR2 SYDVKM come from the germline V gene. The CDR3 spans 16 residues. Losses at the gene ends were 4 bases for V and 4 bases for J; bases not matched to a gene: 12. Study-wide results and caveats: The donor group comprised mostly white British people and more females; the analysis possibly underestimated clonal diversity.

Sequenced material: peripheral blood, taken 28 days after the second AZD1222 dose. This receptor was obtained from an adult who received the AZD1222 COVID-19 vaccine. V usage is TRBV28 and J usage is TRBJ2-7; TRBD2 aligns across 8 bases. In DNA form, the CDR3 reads TGTGCCAGCAGTTCCCACCCCACTAGCGGACTATACGAGCAGTACTTC. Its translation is CASSSHPTSGLYEQYF.